This T cell receptor beta chain originates from a study of blood T cell repertoires in COVID-19. Study as a whole: The United States, Italy and Spain were the sources of the acute and convalescent COVID-19 samples. From T cells, B-cell-depleted T cells, or PBMCs came the material, which was cDNA or gDNA.

CDR1 SGHTA and CDR2 FQGNSA come from the germline V gene. The V end was cut by 2 bases, the J end by 5 bases, with 15 bases between. This CDR3 contains 15 residues. Participants, about 18 to 89 years old, spanned some 23 US areas. Allocation to cohorts depended on clinical history reported by the participants. Libraries were prepared by immunoSEQ multiplex PCR; TCRdb keeps only in-frame clonotypes and omits some of them. Found here are some 130,000 clones, roughly 80% of them singletons; the top ten hold over 15%. The origin of this receptor is a man in his thirties or forties who had recovered from COVID-19. The material sequenced was PBMCs or T cells enriched from blood (not recorded which). This chain links TRBV7-2 with TRBJ1-1; D remains ambiguous. CDR3 protein: CASSLTSWAGTEAFF. In DNA, the CDR3 is TGTGCCAGCAGCTTAACGTCTTGGGCCGGAACTGAAGCTTTCTTT.